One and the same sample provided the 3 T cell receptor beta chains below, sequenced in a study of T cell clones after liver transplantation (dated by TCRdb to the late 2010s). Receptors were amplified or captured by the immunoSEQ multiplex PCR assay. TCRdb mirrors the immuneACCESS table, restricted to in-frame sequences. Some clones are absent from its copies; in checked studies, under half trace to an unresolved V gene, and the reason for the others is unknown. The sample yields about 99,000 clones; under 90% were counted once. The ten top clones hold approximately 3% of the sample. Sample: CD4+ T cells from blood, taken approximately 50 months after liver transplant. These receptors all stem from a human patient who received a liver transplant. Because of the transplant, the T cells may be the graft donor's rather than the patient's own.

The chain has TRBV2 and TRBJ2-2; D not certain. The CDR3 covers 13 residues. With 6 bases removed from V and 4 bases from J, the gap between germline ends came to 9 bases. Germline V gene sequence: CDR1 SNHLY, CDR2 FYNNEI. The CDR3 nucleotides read TGTGCCAGCAGCTTCGGACCCACCGGGGAGCTGTTTTTT. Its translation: CASSFGPTGELFF. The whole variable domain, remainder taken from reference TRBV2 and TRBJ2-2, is EPEVTQTPSHQVTQMGQEVILRCVPISNHLYFYWYRQILGQKVEFLVSFYNNEISEKSEIFDDQFSVERPDGSNFTLKIRSTKLEDSAMYFCASSFGPTGELFFGEGSRLTVL.

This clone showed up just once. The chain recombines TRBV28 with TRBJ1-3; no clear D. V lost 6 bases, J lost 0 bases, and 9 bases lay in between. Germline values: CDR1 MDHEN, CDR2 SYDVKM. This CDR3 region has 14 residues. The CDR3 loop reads CASSLQYSGNTIYF. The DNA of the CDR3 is TGTGCCAGCAGCCTTCAGTACTCTGGAAACACCATATATTTT.

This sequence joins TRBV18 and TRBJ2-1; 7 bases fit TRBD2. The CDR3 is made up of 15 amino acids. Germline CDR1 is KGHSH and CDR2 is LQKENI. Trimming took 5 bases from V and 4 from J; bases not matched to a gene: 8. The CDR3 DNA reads TGTGCCAGCTCAAGGACTAGTCATCAGTACAATGAGCAGTTCTTC. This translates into CASSRTSHQYNEQFF. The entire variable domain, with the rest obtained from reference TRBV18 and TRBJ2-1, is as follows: NAGVMQNPRHLVRRRGQEARLRCSPMKGHSHVYWYRQLPEEGLKFMVYLQKENIIDESGMPKERFSAEFPKEGPSILRIQQVVRGDSAAYFCASSRTSHQYNEQFFGPGTRLTVL.